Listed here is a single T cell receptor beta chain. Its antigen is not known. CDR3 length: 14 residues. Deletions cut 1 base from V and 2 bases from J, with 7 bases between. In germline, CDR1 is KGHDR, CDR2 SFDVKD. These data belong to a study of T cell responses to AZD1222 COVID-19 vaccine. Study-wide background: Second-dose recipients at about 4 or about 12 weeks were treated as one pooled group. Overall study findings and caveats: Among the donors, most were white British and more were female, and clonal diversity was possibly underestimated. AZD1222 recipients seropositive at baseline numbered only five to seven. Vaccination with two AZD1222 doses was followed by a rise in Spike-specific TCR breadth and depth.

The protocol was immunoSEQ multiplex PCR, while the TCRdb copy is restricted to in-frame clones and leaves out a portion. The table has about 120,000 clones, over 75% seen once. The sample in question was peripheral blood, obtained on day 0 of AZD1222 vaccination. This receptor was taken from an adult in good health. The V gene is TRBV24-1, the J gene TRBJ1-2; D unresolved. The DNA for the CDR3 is TGTGCCACCAGTGATTTCCCAGAGAACTATGGCTACACCTTC. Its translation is CATSDFPENYGYTF.